This T cell receptor beta chain derives from a study of low-dose radiotherapy and immunotherapy resistance in tumors. Study-wide background: Treatment of Cohort 1 consisted of 0.5 Gy per fraction every 2 weeks, adding up to 6.5 Gy. Oral aspirin 300 mg was taken by patients daily for four cycles from cycle 1 day 1. Dosing of intravenous cyclophosphamide at 200 mg/m2 occurred every two weeks and took place one day prior to radiation and immunotherapy.

Regarding time point: after trial treatment. Treatment here: LDRT plus nivolumab, ipilimumab, low-dose cyclophosphamide and aspirin (RACIN trial). The treatment that donors received included nivolumab, ipilimumab, aspirin, low-dose cyclophosphamide and low-dose radiotherapy. TRAV- and TRBV-specific primers primed first-strand cDNA, covering alpha and beta chains. A roughly 20-cycle PCR with a constant-region primer and V-primer adapter amplified TCRs. TCRdb ran MiXCR on the reads and lists one entry per CDR3 protein. The data hold tens of thousands of distinct CDR3 sequences, with under 55% observed a single time. Trimming took off 3 bases at V and 10 bases at J, with 7 bases between the two ends. Germline CDR1 reads SQVTM; CDR2 reads ANQGSEA. The CDR3 is made up of 10 amino acids.

This sequence joins TRBV29-1 and TRBJ2-1; D is possibly TRBD1 or TRBD2 (5 bases each). Source: PBMCs, taken after low-dose radiotherapy plus immunotherapy. This receptor was identified in a male donor with gallbladder cancer. CDR3 protein: CSVDWGEQFF. CDR3 DNA: TGCAGCGTTGATTGGGGGGAGCAGTTCTTC.